Sequencing of this T cell receptor beta chain was carried out in a study of T-cell reconstitution after alpha-beta-depleted transplantation in children. Study outcomes and limitations: Alpha-beta T cells about two months after transplant reportedly derived from several hundred expanded graft clones. Once a year had passed after transplant, T-cell counts and diversity came mostly from newly produced T cells. Surviving recipient cells, namely T cells and thymic progenitors, were the source of high day-60 TCRbeta diversity in some patients.

During its preparation, the TCRbeta library received unique molecular identifiers. MiXCR, applied by TCRdb to the PCR reads, yields one record per CDR3 protein. This sample carries fewer than 550,000 distinct CDR3 sequences, approximately 10% of them seen once, and the ten largest clones take 2% to 2.5%. The length of the CDR3 is 14 residues. Germline V CDR1 and CDR2: MDHEN, SYDVKM. V was pared by 3 bases and J by 4 bases, with 2 bases of the junction left unmatched. The sample holds many counts of this clonotype. Its antigen remains unknown. This TCR was sampled from a child between 2 and 9 years old with inherited bone marrow failure, due to receive a stem cell transplant. Specimen: PBMCs, collected before TCRalphabeta/CD19-depleted stem cell transplant. The J gene is TRBJ1-4, the V gene TRBV28, with TRBD1 matching over 7 bases. CDR3 loop: CASSFGTDNEKLFF. For the CDR3, the DNA is TGTGCCAGCAGTTTCGGGACAGATAATGAAAAACTGTTTTTT.